The 24 T cell receptor beta chains below were found in one sample sequenced in a study of T cell changes during pregnancy in multiple sclerosis. The repertoire was sequenced with immunoSEQ multiplex PCR; TCRdb's copy has only in-frame clones and lacks some. The sample holds over 45,000 clones, approximately 92% seen once. The source was CD4+ T cells from peripheral blood mononuclear cells, collected after pregnancy. The receptors derive from a female donor with multiple sclerosis, enrolled in a pregnancy study.

This clone came up once. This rearrangement joins TRBV6-6 to TRBJ2-1; a weak D match, TRBD1 (6 bases). Trimming shortened V by 10 bases and J by 0 bases, and 13 bases separated the two germline ends. CDR1 MNHNY and CDR2 SVGAGI come from the germline V gene (reference sequence). This CDR3 region has 14 residues. The CDR3 DNA reads as TGTGCCACCGTTACAGGGTTCTCCTACAATGAGCAGTTCTTC. Encoded protein: CATVTGFSYNEQFF.

The chain joins TRBV2 to TRBJ1-4, with D maybe TRBD1 (5 bases). The V gene lost 4 bases and the J gene lost 2 bases, with 11 bases spanning the gap. CDR1 and CDR2 from the germline V gene are SNHLY and FYNNEI. The CDR3 sequence is 15 residues long. CDR3 in DNA: TGTGCCAGCAGTGGCCAGGGTGGTACTAATGAAAAACTGTTTTTT. It specifies CASSGQGGTNEKLFF.

This clone was found a few times. The chain uses TRBV6-1 and TRBJ1-5; D remains unclear. The CDR3 length is 8 residues. Trimming took 8 bases from V and 15 from J, leaving 8 bases between them. Germline lookup yields CDR1 MNHNS and CDR2 SASEGT. The CDR3 here is CASEFGHF. CDR3 sequence (DNA): TGTGCCAGCGAGTTCGGGCATTTT.

The V call is TRBV5-1, the J call TRBJ2-2; 7 bases are a match to TRBD2. J was trimmed by 5 bases and V by 6 bases; bases with no gene match: 10. The length of the CDR3 is 15 residues. Germline CDR1 is SGHRS and CDR2 is YFSETQ. This CDR3 is CASKREGRSTGELFF. DNA of the CDR3: TGCGCCAGCAAGAGGGAGGGCCGAAGTACCGGGGAGCTGTTTTTT.

This clone was seen only once. The chain recombines TRBV7-2 with TRBJ2-7; the match to TRBD2 covers 10 bases. Germline lookup yields CDR1 SGHTA and CDR2 FQGNSA. The CDR3 spans 15 residues. With 5 bases clipped from V and 5 bases from J, the junction kept 9 bases outside the gene matches. The CDR3 nucleotides are TGTGCCAGCAGCCAAGTCTCTAGCGGGAGTAACGAGCAGTACTTC. This translates into CASSQVSSGSNEQYF.

This clone occurred a few times. V usage is TRBV19 and J usage is TRBJ2-7; D possibly corresponds to TRBD1 (5 bases). The V end lost 3 bases, the J end lost 6 bases, and 12 bases lay between the germline ends. The CDR3 consists of 13 residues. Germline assignment: CDR1 LNHDA and CDR2 SQIVND (reference sequence). CDR3 in DNA: TGTGCCAGTAGTATTCGAGGACACTCCGAGCAGTACTTC. Translating it yields CASSIRGHSEQYF.

In DNA form, the CDR3 reads TGTGCCAGCACCCGGGACAGAAGCCCCGATACGCAGTATTTT. Translation: CASTRDRSPDTQYF. The rearrangement uses TRBV5-4 and TRBJ2-3; 7 nucleotides align to TRBD1. Germline values: CDR1 SGHNT, CDR2 YYREEE (reference sequence). The ends lost 6 bases at V and 6 bases at J; junction bases unmatched: 10. This CDR3 comprises 14 residues.

The V gene is TRBV7-2, the J gene TRBJ2-7, with 11 bases aligning to TRBD2. V lost 2 bases, J lost 4 bases, and 4 bases stayed unmatched. This CDR3 is 15 amino acids long. The germline CDR1 and CDR2 sequences are SGHTA and FQGNSA. The CDR3 reads CASSLPGTSGYEQYF. CDR3 coding DNA: TGTGCCAGCAGCTTACCCGGGACTAGCGGATACGAGCAGTACTTC.

This sequence joins TRBV6-5 and TRBJ2-1, with 12 bases aligning to TRBD2. Germline lookup yields CDR1 MNHEY and CDR2 SVGAGI. The CDR3 runs to 15 residues. J lost 7 bases, V lost 6 bases, and 7 bases had no gene match. The CDR3 region has the DNA TGTGCCAGCAGCGCAAGACTAGCGGGAGTGAATGAGCAGTTCTTC. This codes for CASSARLAGVNEQFF.

This chain joins TRBV25-1 and TRBJ1-2; D call uncertain. Germline V gene lookup returns CDR1 MGHDK and CDR2 SYGVNS. Deletions cut 4 bases from V and 4 bases from J, with 16 bases between. The CDR3 has 15 amino acids. The CDR3 loop is CASSAAGPTLYGYTF. The CDR3 region has the DNA TGTGCCAGCAGTGCGGCAGGCCCGACCCTCTATGGCTACACCTTC.

The V gene is TRBV25-1, the J gene TRBJ2-1; TRBD2 aligns across 16 bases. Germline V CDR1 and CDR2: MGHDK, SYGVNS. The J segment lost 9 bases and the V segment lost 6 bases, leaving 8 bases of the junction unmatched. The CDR3 is 16 amino acids. The CDR3 DNA follows: TGTGCCAGCAGCGAGGGTGGGACTAGCGGGAGGGCTGAGCAGTTCTTC. Translated, it gives CASSEGGTSGRAEQFF.

This sequence joins TRBV29-1 and TRBJ2-5; TRBD1 agrees at 8 bases. The germline V gene has CDR1 SQVTM and CDR2 ANQGSEA. Unmatched junction bases numbered 1, after V lost 4 bases and J lost 0 bases. This CDR3 region has 13 residues. The CDR3 sequence: CSVARGHQETQYF. Written as DNA, the CDR3 is TGCAGCGTTGCCAGGGGGCACCAAGAGACCCAGTACTTC. Full variable domain (remainder filled in from reference TRBV29-1 and TRBJ2-5): SAVISQKPSRDICQRGTSLTIQCQVDSQVTMMFWYRQQPGQSLTLIATANQGSEATYESGFVIDKFPISRPNLTFSTLTVSNMSPEDSSIYLCSVARGHQETQYFGPGTRLLVL.

The chain links TRBV27 to TRBJ1-4; D perhaps matches TRBD1 (5 bases). The V gene lost 4 bases and the J gene lost 4 bases, with 13 bases spanning the gap. The CDR3 has 15 residues. In germline, CDR1 is MNHEY, CDR2 SMNVEV (reference sequence). CDR3 sequence: CASSSQGLGNEKLFF. CDR3 DNA sequence: TGTGCCAGCAGTTCTCAGGGCCTCGGTAATGAAAAACTGTTTTTT.

CDR3 amino acids: CASSWGTQSSYNEQFF. CDR3 coding DNA: TGCGCCAGCAGCTGGGGGACACAGAGCTCCTACAATGAGCAGTTCTTC. The chain joins TRBV5-1 to TRBJ2-1; the D gene is possibly TRBD1 (6 bases). In germline, CDR1 is SGHRS, CDR2 YFSETQ. The V gene lost 3 bases and the J gene lost 0 bases, with 13 bases spanning the gap. The CDR3 extends over 16 amino acids.

V and J are TRBV19 and TRBJ2-7, with D possibly TRBD1 on 5 matching bases. The CDR3 contains 16 residues. V lost 3 bases to trimming and J lost 1 base, with 16 bases between them. Germline V gives CDR1 LNHDA, CDR2 SQIVND (reference sequence). CDR3 in DNA: TGTGCCAGTAGTATCTCACAGGACCGATGGTCCTACGAGCAGTACTTC. It encodes CASSISQDRWSYEQYF.

The rearrangement joins TRBV19 to TRBJ2-2, with 11 positions matching TRBD2. V gave up 6 bases and J gave up 5 bases; unmatched junction bases: 8. CDR1 is LNHDA, CDR2 SQIVND, per germline (reference sequence). This CDR3 has 16 residues. CDR3 region: CASSPLAGGRTGELFF. The CDR3 bases are TGTGCCAGTAGCCCCCTAGCGGGAGGTAGGACCGGGGAGCTGTTTTTT. Filled out from reference TRBV19 and TRBJ2-2, the complete variable domain reads DGGITQSPKYLFRKEGQNVTLSCEQNLNHDAMYWYRQDPGQGLRLIYYSQIVNDFQKGDIAEGYSVSREKKESFPLTVTSAQKNPTAFYLCASSPLAGGRTGELFFGEGSRLTVL.

The chain is built from TRBV19 and TRBJ1-2; D gene ambiguous. The length of the CDR3 is 13 residues. Trimming removed 3 bases from V and 2 bases from J, with 7 bases in between. Germline V gene sequence: CDR1 LNHDA, CDR2 SQIVND (reference sequence). The CDR3 DNA is TGTGCCAGTAGTATGGGAGAGAACTATGGCTACACCTTC. Amino acids: CASSMGENYGYTF.

V and J are TRBV18 and TRBJ1-5; D is uncertain. CDR1 and CDR2 from the germline V gene are KGHSH and LQKENI. There are 18 residues in the CDR3. V was clipped by 3 bases and J by 1 base, with 19 bases between them. CDR3: CASSPSPGGFESNQPQHF. The CDR3 coding sequence is TGTGCCAGCTCACCTTCTCCGGGAGGGTTTGAAAGCAATCAGCCCCAGCATTTT.

The V gene is TRBV5-1, the J gene TRBJ1-1, with 7 bases aligning to TRBD1. The CDR3 has 15 residues. In germline, CDR1 is SGHRS, CDR2 YFSETQ. J lost 1 base, V lost 4 bases, and 7 bases had no gene match. The CDR3 protein is CASSTKDRENTEAFF. CDR3 nucleotide sequence: TGCGCCAGCAGCACCAAAGACAGGGAGAACACTGAAGCTTTCTTT.

This clone appeared a single time. The chain carries TRBV23-1 and TRBJ2-1; 7 bases align to TRBD2. Being an ORF, TRBV23-1 has a function that is uncertain. With 3 bases clipped from V and 4 bases from J, the junction kept 9 bases outside the gene matches. CDR3 size: 16 residues. The CDR3 DNA reads TGCGCCAGCAGTCACTCCAGCCGGGAGGCTTACAATGAGCAGTTCTTC. This translates into CASSHSSREAYNEQFF.

V is TRBV6-1 and J is TRBJ2-7; 7 nucleotides line up with TRBD2. CDR1 is MNHNS and CDR2 is SASEGT in the germline V gene. V gave up 7 bases and J gave up 0 bases; unmatched junction bases: 9. CDR3 length equals 15 residues. The CDR3 protein is CASKMEWGGSYEQYF. Written as DNA, the CDR3 is TGTGCCAGCAAAATGGAATGGGGGGGCTCCTACGAGCAGTACTTC.

The chain is built from TRBV15 and TRBJ2-1; D is unresolved. The V gene's germline CDR1 is LNHNV and CDR2 YYDKDF (reference sequence). This CDR3 region has 14 residues. Trimming stripped 0 bases from V and 3 bases from J, with 6 bases between. The CDR3 DNA follows: TGTGCCACCAGCAGAGATACAAGCTACAATGAGCAGTTCTTC. Its protein product is CATSRDTSYNEQFF.

This chain connects TRBV7-3 to TRBJ1-1; 8 bases match TRBD1. This CDR3 contains 17 residues. With 0 bases clipped from V and 0 bases from J, the junction kept 6 bases outside the gene matches. Germline assignment: CDR1 SGHTA and CDR2 FQGTGA. CDR3 sequence (DNA): TGTGCCAGCAGCTTAACACTCAGGGGGCGGGTGAACACTGAAGCTTTCTTT. Translating gives CASSLTLRGRVNTEAFF.

This chain connects TRBV7-6 to TRBJ2-1, with 10 bases lining up with TRBD2. V dropped 5 bases and J dropped 6; count of bases not matched to a gene: 10. CDR3 length: 16 residues. The germline V gene has CDR1 SGHVS and CDR2 FNYEAQ. CDR3 nucleotides: TGTGCCAGCAGCGCGAATCTAGCGGGAGTCTCCAATGAGCAGTTCTTC. This translates into CASSANLAGVSNEQFF.